Shown below are 18 T cell receptor beta chains from a single sample sequenced in a study of blood T cells in healthy people across ages. The second PCR ran roughly 6 to 11 cycles with a sample-barcoded 5' primer and J-beta primers. TCRdb called the 5' RACE reads again in MiXCR, with one record for every CDR3 protein. Among around 320,000 distinct CDR3 sequences listed, around 30% were seen once. The sequenced material came from blood. The receptors shown here come from a woman between 70 and 85 years old in good health.

This clonotype was observed a few times. This sequence joins TRBV20-1 and TRBJ2-1; 7 nucleotides match TRBD1. The J call may be in error: the DNA end matches TRBJ2-7 better. The CDR3 loop spans 14 amino acids. From germline, CDR1 is DFQATT and CDR2 SNEGSKA (reference sequence). CDR3 loop: CSARDQGQNYEQYF. CDR3 nucleotides: TGCAGTGCTAGAGATCAGGGACAGAACTACGAGCAGTACTTC.

In the case of this clonotype: The junction does not match germline at one end; this may be a read error. The gene calls are TRBV11-2 and TRBJ2-3; D gene uncertain. Germline V lookup: CDR1 SGHAT, CDR2 FQNNGV. The CDR3 loop spans 12 amino acids. CDR3 in amino acids: CASSRNTDPQYF. The CDR3 bases are TGTGCCAGCAGCCGTAACACAGATCCGCAGTATTTT.

This clonotype was picked up many times. The DNA of the CDR3 is TGCGCCAGCAGCTTGGATGCGAGCCGACGGGGAAAACTGTTTTTT. Its protein is CASSLDASRRGKLFF. The V gene is TRBV5-1, the J gene TRBJ1-4; D ambiguous. Deletions cut 0 bases from V and 10 bases from J, with 16 bases between. The V gene's germline CDR1 is SGHRS and CDR2 YFSETQ. CDR3 size: 15 residues.

This clonotype was counted between two and nine times. The chain links TRBV9 to TRBJ1-2; the D is unclear. The CDR3 extends over 12 amino acids. V gave up 2 bases and J gave up 4 bases, with 6 bases separating them. CDR1 is SGDLS and CDR2 is YYNGEE in the germline V gene. CDR3 bases: TGTGCCAGCAGCGTGACGGCCTATGGCTACACCTTC. It yields the protein CASSVTAYGYTF.

This rearrangement joins TRBV7-2 to TRBJ2-5; 9 bases map to TRBD2. With V trimmed by 1 base and J by 5 bases, 5 bases remained unmatched. The CDR3 spans 15 residues. Germline V gene data show CDR1 as SGHTA and CDR2 as FQGNSA. In nucleotides, the CDR3 is TGTGCCAGCAGCTTAGTTAGCGGGGGTTATGAGACCCAGTACTTC. Translating gives CASSLVSGGYETQYF.

This clonotype was found a few times. The chain couples TRBV7-8 to TRBJ2-7; a weak D match, TRBD1 (5 bases). CDR3 length equals 14 residues. The V gene lost 5 bases and the J gene lost 3 bases, with 14 bases spanning the gap. The germline V gene has CDR1 SGHVS and CDR2 FQNEAQ. The CDR3: CASSPLTVNYEQYF. The DNA for the CDR3 is TGTGCCAGCAGCCCCTTGACAGTCAACTACGAGCAGTACTTC.

The chain carries TRBV24-1 and TRBJ2-3; 7 bases are a match to TRBD1. J lost 6 bases, V lost 7 bases, and 0 bases had no gene match. The CDR3 length is 11 residues. CDR1 and CDR2 from the germline V gene are KGHDR and SFDVKD. Here the CDR3 DNA reads TGTGCCACCAGACAGGGGGATACGCAGTATTTT. It encodes CATRQGDTQYF.

This clonotype was recorded many times. The CDR3 loop reads CSVVPLSSYEQYF. Here the CDR3 DNA reads TGCAGCGTTGTTCCGCTGAGCTCCTACGAGCAGTACTTC. This chain uses TRBV29-1 with TRBJ2-7, with unresolved D. This CDR3 has 13 amino acids. The V gene's germline CDR1 is SQVTM and CDR2 ANQGSEA. Trimming stripped 4 bases from V and 0 bases from J, with 10 bases between.

The CDR3 region is CASSPDVNGRKDTQYF. For the CDR3, the DNA is TGTGCCAGCTCACCCGATGTTAACGGGAGGAAGGATACGCAGTATTTT. The gene calls are TRBV18 and TRBJ2-3, with 7 bases matching TRBD2. Germline CDR1 is KGHSH and CDR2 is LQKENI. The CDR3 totals 16 residues. Unmatched junction bases numbered 12, after V lost 3 bases and J lost 6 bases.

This chain uses TRBV27 with TRBJ2-5; D remains unclear. The end of the DNA aligns better with TRBJ2-7, so the J call may be wrong. Germline V gene data show CDR1 as MNHEY and CDR2 as SMNVEV (reference sequence). The CDR3 has 14 residues. CDR3: CASSIRLGSYEQYF. The CDR3 coding sequence is TGTGCCAGCAGTATCAGGTTGGGCTCCTACGAGCAGTACTTC.

The chain is built from TRBV5-8 and TRBJ1-1; maybe TRBD1 (5 bases). The V gene lost 2 bases and the J gene lost 7 bases, with 15 bases spanning the gap. This CDR3 has 14 amino acids. Looked up from germline, CDR1 is SGHTS and CDR2 is YDEGEE. The CDR3 nucleotides read TGTGCCAGCAGCTTAAGGGGTTGGGGCCTTGAAGCTTTCTTT. Translated: CASSLRGWGLEAFF.

Notes on this clonotype: A clone one base away is much larger, so this may be a read error. The chain links TRBV29-1 to TRBJ1-1; D is unresolved. Per the germline V gene, CDR1 is SQVTM and CDR2 is ANQGSEA. This CDR3 region has 19 residues. V lost 1 base, J lost 4 bases, and 28 bases lay in between. CDR3 sequence (DNA): TGCAGCGTTGAAGTTTCGAATATTGAACGGTGGGCCCCGAGCACTGAAGCTTTCTTT. Translating it yields CSVEVSNIERWAPSTEAFF. Complete variable domain (other parts from reference TRBV29-1 and TRBJ1-1): SAVISQKPSRDICQRGTSLTIQCQVDSQVTMMFWYRQQPGQSLTLIATANQGSEATYESGFVIDKFPISRPNLTFSTLTVSNMSPEDSSIYLCSVEVSNIERWAPSTEAFFGQGTRLTVV.

This clonotype has more than one count but fewer than ten. V usage is TRBV5-5 and J usage is TRBJ2-5, with 8 bases matching TRBD1. The J call may be faulty, since TRBJ2-1 better matches the DNA end. The V gene's germline CDR1 is SGHKS and CDR2 YYEKEE (reference sequence). CDR3 length: 15 amino acids. CDR3 residues: CASSTRQGFGNEQFF. The CDR3 DNA is TGTGCCAGCAGCACCCGACAGGGGTTTGGCAATGAGCAGTTCTTC.

Remarks on this clonotype: A much larger clone differs from this one at a single base, so this may be a read error. This rearrangement joins TRBV28 to TRBJ2-1; the D gene is possibly TRBD2 (6 bases). The V gene's germline CDR1 is MDHEN and CDR2 SYDVKM. This CDR3 is built from 13 residues. CDR3 in DNA: TGTGCCAGCAGATCCCCGGTTAGGACTATGGAGCTCTTC. This encodes CASRSPVRTMELF. The entire variable domain, with the rest obtained from reference TRBV28 and TRBJ2-1, is as follows: DVKVTQSSRYLVKRTGEKVFLECVQDMDHENMFWYRQDPGLGLRLIYFSYDVKMKEKGDIPEGYSVSREKKERFSLILESASTNQTSMYLCASRSPVRTMELFGPGTRLTVL.

The chain recombines TRBV4-1 with TRBJ2-3, with 7 bases aligning to TRBD1. The trim removed 5 bases at V and 0 bases at J, leaving 5 bases unmatched. CDR3 length: 15 residues. The germline V gene has CDR1 MGHRA and CDR2 YSYEKL. The CDR3 DNA follows: TGCGCCAGCAGCGACGGGACAGCTAGCACAGATACGCAGTATTTT. Amino acids: CASSDGTASTDTQYF.

The J gene is TRBJ2-5, the V gene TRBV24-1; D is unclear. V lost 1 base, J lost 7 bases, and 6 bases lay in between. The CDR3 runs to 12 residues. CDR1 and CDR2 (germline): KGHDR, SFDVKD. In DNA form, the CDR3 reads TGTGCCACCAGTGATTTACTCGGGACCCAGTACTTC. Its protein product is CATSDLLGTQYF.

The V call is TRBV7-9, the J call TRBJ2-1; unclear D gene. V lost 5 bases, J lost 0 bases, and 17 bases lay in between. CDR3 size: 17 residues. CDR1 and CDR2 (germline): SEHNR, FQNEAQ (reference sequence). CDR3 residues: CASSARFAGDSYNEQFF. The CDR3 DNA is TGTGCCAGCAGCGCCCGGTTTGCTGGAGACTCCTACAATGAGCAGTTCTTC. The whole variable domain, remainder taken from reference TRBV7-9 and TRBJ2-1, is DTGVSQNPRHKITKRGQNVTFRCDPISEHNRLYWYRQTLGQGPEFLTYFQNEAQLEKSRLLSDRFSAERPKGSFSTLEIQRTEQGDSAMYLCASSARFAGDSYNEQFFGPGTRLTVL.

The rearrangement links TRBV5-1 to TRBJ2-7, with 8 bases identical to TRBD1. The CDR3 contains 13 residues. V lost 3 bases, J lost 7 bases, and 6 bases stayed unmatched. Germline values: CDR1 SGHRS, CDR2 YFSETQ. The CDR3 protein is CASSWQGAREQYF. CDR3 coding DNA: TGCGCCAGCAGCTGGCAGGGGGCGAGGGAGCAGTACTTC.